A selection of T cell receptor beta chains follows, all from one sample in a study of cytomegalovirus exposure and HLA in healthy donors. Measured with immunoSEQ multiplex PCR; TCRdb has only the in-frame clones, and not every one. The table has 150,000 to 200,000 clones, 80% seen once. The sample was PBMCs. These receptors were collected from a woman aged 40-49 years in good health and CMV-seronegative. The CDR3 runs from the conserved cysteine through the conserved F or W. Each record gives: CDR3 protein, CDR3 DNA, J gene, clone size, D gene, CDR3 length, V gene. A D gene is named only where the DNA matches it firmly. Clone size is stated in some rows and not others, as once, few, many or a class when expanded.

CDR3: CASSQDLLQETQYF; DNA: TGTGCCAGCAGCCAAGATCTCCTCCAAGAGACCCAGTACTTC; J: TRBJ2-5; size: few; D: -; length: 14; V: TRBV4-2
CDR3: CASSSTSGISTDTQYF; DNA: TGTGCCAGCAGCTCGACTAGCGGGATTAGCACAGATACGCAGTATTTT; J: TRBJ2-3; size: -; D: TRBD2; length: 16; V: TRBV11-2
CDR3: CASNDTITAGAEKLFF; DNA: TGTGCCAGCAACGACACGATAACGGCAGGGGCTGAAAAACTGTTTTTT; J: TRBJ1-4; size: -; D: -; length: 16; V: TRBV28
CDR3: CASRWSNSPLHF; DNA: TGTGCCAGCAGGTGGAGCAATTCACCCCTCCACTTT; J: TRBJ1-6; size: -; D: -; length: 12; V: TRBV28
CDR3: CASSYSTGENTEAFF; DNA: TGTGCCAGCAGTTACTCGACAGGGGAGAACACTGAAGCTTTCTTT; J: TRBJ1-1; size: -; D: TRBD1; length: 15; V: TRBV6-5
CDR3: CASSQSGSRGTGELFF; DNA: TGTGCCAGCAGCCAAAGCGGGAGTCGGGGCACCGGGGAGCTGTTTTTT; J: TRBJ2-2; size: -; D: TRBD2; length: 16; V: TRBV6-4
CDR3: CASSPWTGKDEQYF; DNA: TGCGCCAGCAGCCCGTGGACAGGGAAGGACGAGCAGTACTTC; J: TRBJ2-7; size: -; D: TRBD1; length: 14; V: TRBV5-1
CDR3: CASSGGTSTDTQYF; DNA: TGTGCCAGCAGTGGAGGGACTAGCACAGATACGCAGTATTTT; J: TRBJ2-3; size: -; D: -; length: 14; V: TRBV6-5
CDR3: CASSTDRANEQYF; DNA: TGTGCCAGCAGTACGGACAGGGCAAACGAGCAGTACTTC; J: TRBJ2-7; size: -; D: TRBD1; length: 13; V: TRBV7-2
CDR3: CASSQALVVTDTQYF; DNA: TGTGCCAGCAGCCAGGCACTAGTAGTCACAGATACGCAGTATTTT; J: TRBJ2-3; size: -; D: -; length: 15; V: TRBV4-2
CDR3: CASRLDRLNTEAFF; DNA: TGCGCCAGCAGGTTAGACAGGCTGAACACTGAAGCTTTCTTT; J: TRBJ1-1; size: -; D: -; length: 14; V: TRBV10-2
CDR3: CASSPPVRLAGRGDEQYF; DNA: TGTGCCAGCTCACCACCCGTCCGGCTAGCGGGTCGAGGGGACGAGCAGTACTTC; J: TRBJ2-7; size: few; D: TRBD2; length: 18; V: TRBV18
CDR3: CASRGISGANGLTF; DNA: TGTGCCAGCAGGGGAATCTCTGGGGCCAACGGCCTGACTTTC; J: TRBJ2-6; size: -; D: -; length: 14; V: TRBV2
CDR3: CASSLGRGANNEQFF; DNA: TGTGCCAGCAGCTTAGGCCGGGGGGCGAACAATGAGCAGTTCTTC; J: TRBJ2-1; size: -; D: -; length: 15; V: TRBV11-2
CDR3: CASTPTEPYEQYF; DNA: TGCGCCAGCACCCCGACAGAGCCCTACGAGCAGTACTTC; J: TRBJ2-7; size: medium-sized; D: -; length: 13; V: TRBV10-2
CDR3: CASSRSYSNQPQHF; DNA: TGTGCCAGCAGTCGTTCCTATAGCAATCAGCCCCAGCATTTT; J: TRBJ1-5; size: -; D: -; length: 14; V: TRBV6-1
CDR3: CSGRQLSSYNEQFF; DNA: TGTTCCGGTAGACAGCTGAGCTCCTACAATGAGCAGTTCTTC; J: TRBJ2-1; size: -; D: -; length: 14; V: TRBV7-9
CDR3: CSVHNNYGYTF; DNA: TGCAGCGTACACAATAACTATGGCTACACCTTC; J: TRBJ1-2; size: -; D: -; length: 11; V: TRBV29-1
CDR3: CASSLGLWHPSLNYEQYF; DNA: TGTGCCAGCAGCTTGGGACTATGGCACCCTTCATTAAACTACGAGCAGTACTTC; J: TRBJ2-7; size: -; D: -; length: 18; V: TRBV5-6
CDR3: CASSYRGNPQETQYF; DNA: TGTGCCAGCAGTTACCGAGGGAACCCACAAGAGACCCAGTACTTC; J: TRBJ2-5; size: few; D: -; length: 15; V: TRBV6-5
CDR3: CASSLGSGGSQYF; DNA: TGTGCCAGCAGCTTGGGTAGCGGGGGCTCGCAGTACTTC; J: TRBJ2-7; size: -; D: TRBD2; length: 13; V: TRBV11-3
CDR3: CASSCGTAGTSIHEQYF; DNA: TGTGCCAGCAGTTGCGGGACAGCCGGGACTAGTATCCACGAGCAGTACTTC; J: TRBJ2-7; size: -; D: -; length: 17; V: TRBV6-7
CDR3: CAIREDREYGYGYTF; DNA: TGTGCCATCAGGGAGGACAGGGAGTATGGCTATGGCTACACCTTC; J: TRBJ1-2; size: -; D: TRBD1; length: 15; V: TRBV10-3
CDR3: CASSLSQGSIPLHF; DNA: TGTGCCAGCAGCTTAAGTCAGGGGAGTATCCCCCTCCACTTT; J: TRBJ1-6; size: -; D: -; length: 14; V: TRBV7-9
CDR3: CASRDSPRDTEAFF; DNA: TGTGCCTCGAGGGACAGTCCGAGGGACACTGAAGCTTTCTTT; J: TRBJ1-1; size: -; D: TRBD1; length: 14; V: TRBV10-3
CDR3: CASSEEVHSVAKNSQYF; DNA: TGTGCCAGCAGTGAAGAGGTGCACAGTGTGGCCAAAAACAGTCAGTACTTC; J: TRBJ2-4; size: -; D: -; length: 17; V: TRBV6-1
CDR3: CASSYRPPGGETQYF; DNA: TGTGCCAGCAGTTACCGACCCCCGGGGGGGGAGACCCAGTACTTC; J: TRBJ2-5; size: -; D: TRBD2; length: 15; V: TRBV6-6
CDR3: CASSPGTGPSQETQYF; DNA: TGTGCCAGCAGCCCCGGGACAGGTCCTTCCCAAGAGACCCAGTACTTC; J: TRBJ2-5; size: -; D: TRBD1; length: 16; V: TRBV14
CDR3: CASSERGGQYF; DNA: TGTGCCAGCAGTGAAAGGGGCGGGCAGTACTTC; J: TRBJ2-7; size: -; D: -; length: 11; V: TRBV6-1
CDR3: CSVVTGGIMYNEQFF; DNA: TGCAGCGTCGTAACTGGGGGGATAATGTACAATGAGCAGTTCTTC; J: TRBJ2-1; size: -; D: -; length: 15; V: TRBV29-1
CDR3: CASTEGGALNTEAFF; DNA: TGTGCCAGCACGGAAGGGGGCGCCTTGAACACTGAAGCTTTCTTT; J: TRBJ1-1; size: -; D: TRBD1; length: 15; V: TRBV27
CDR3: CASGPGERYEQYF; DNA: TGTGCCAGCGGCCCGGGGGAGCGCTACGAGCAGTACTTC; J: TRBJ2-7; size: few; D: -; length: 13; V: TRBV11-3
CDR3: CASSPDSNEKLFF; DNA: TGTGCCAGCTCACCTGACAGCAATGAAAAACTGTTTTTT; J: TRBJ1-4; size: -; D: -; length: 13; V: TRBV18
CDR3: CASSLSGQGYNSPLHF; DNA: TGTGCCAGCAGTTTATCGGGGCAAGGGTATAATTCACCCCTCCACTTT; J: TRBJ1-6; size: -; D: -; length: 16; V: TRBV27
CDR3: CASSESAGWNTEAFF; DNA: TGTGCCAGCAGTGAGTCAGCAGGGTGGAACACTGAAGCTTTCTTT; J: TRBJ1-1; size: -; D: -; length: 15; V: TRBV2
CDR3: CASSLGQGGTDTQYF; DNA: TGTGCCAGCAGCTTAGGACAGGGCGGGACAGATACGCAGTATTTT; J: TRBJ2-3; size: -; D: TRBD1; length: 15; V: TRBV5-4
CDR3: CAIRTSGRWGTDTQYF; DNA: TGTGCCATCAGGACTAGCGGGCGTTGGGGCACAGATACGCAGTATTTT; J: TRBJ2-3; size: -; D: TRBD2; length: 16; V: TRBV10-3
CDR3: CASSSGLAGRRQYF; DNA: TGTGCCAGCAGCTCCGGACTAGCGGGAAGGAGGCAGTACTTC; J: TRBJ2-7; size: -; D: TRBD2; length: 14; V: TRBV11-2
CDR3: CASSRRKDRGFSRRGYTF; DNA: TGTGCCAGCAGCCGTCGAAAGGACAGGGGATTCAGTAGACGTGGCTACACCTTC; J: TRBJ1-2; size: few; D: TRBD1; length: 18; V: TRBV13
CDR3: CASREVASGNTIYF; DNA: TGTGCCAGTAGAGAGGTGGCCTCTGGAAACACCATATATTTT; J: TRBJ1-3; size: -; D: -; length: 14; V: TRBV19
CDR3: CATSRGAGGHYGYTF; DNA: TGTGCCACCAGCAGAGGGGCAGGGGGGCACTATGGCTACACCTTC; J: TRBJ1-2; size: -; D: TRBD1; length: 15; V: TRBV15
CDR3: CASSARDRDYQPQHF; DNA: TGCGCCAGCAGCGCCAGGGACAGGGACTATCAGCCCCAGCATTTT; J: TRBJ1-5; size: -; D: TRBD1; length: 15; V: TRBV4-1
CDR3: CASSPPGLEETQYF; DNA: TGTGCCAGCAGCCCGCCGGGACTAGAAGAGACCCAGTACTTC; J: TRBJ2-5; size: -; D: TRBD2; length: 14; V: TRBV7-2
CDR3: CASSQTGSNTGELFF; DNA: TGTGCCAGCAGCCAGACCGGGTCAAACACCGGGGAGCTGTTTTTT; J: TRBJ2-2; size: -; D: -; length: 15; V: TRBV5-4
CDR3: CASGRVGGRGNSPLHF; DNA: TGTGCCAGCGGCCGCGTAGGGGGCAGGGGGAATTCACCCCTCCACTTT; J: TRBJ1-6; size: -; D: TRBD1; length: 16; V: TRBV5-4
CDR3: CASTPLRSSYNEQFF; DNA: TGTGCCAGCACCCCCCTTCGGAGCTCCTACAATGAGCAGTTCTTC; J: TRBJ2-1; size: -; D: -; length: 15; V: TRBV6-5
CDR3: CAGKGVQNDEQFF; DNA: TGTGCGGGAAAGGGGGTCCAAAACGATGAGCAGTTCTTC; J: TRBJ2-1; size: few; D: -; length: 13; V: TRBV11-1
CDR3: CASSGTLAGEQYF; DNA: TGTGCCAGCAGCGGAACCCTAGCGGGCGAGCAGTACTTC; J: TRBJ2-7; size: few; D: TRBD2; length: 13; V: TRBV5-4
CDR3: CASSARDGGPGNTIYF; DNA: TGTGCCAGCAGCGCAAGGGACGGGGGGCCTGGAAACACCATATATTTT; J: TRBJ1-3; size: -; D: -; length: 16; V: TRBV7-6
CDR3: CSSSLSTAGYGYF; DNA: TGTTCCAGCAGCTTAAGTACGGCGGGATACGGGTACTTC; J: TRBJ2-7; size: -; D: -; length: 13; V: TRBV7-9
CDR3: CAISSGENQPQHF; DNA: TGTGCCATCAGTTCAGGGGAAAATCAGCCCCAGCATTTT; J: TRBJ1-5; size: -; D: -; length: 13; V: TRBV10-3
CDR3: CASSPPQGSSNEKLFF; DNA: TGTGCCAGCAGCCCACCTCAGGGGTCGAGCAATGAAAAACTGTTTTTT; J: TRBJ1-4; size: -; D: -; length: 16; V: TRBV28
CDR3: CASSLTIGTNNEQFF; DNA: TGTGCTAGCAGCCTCACAATAGGGACAAACAATGAGCAGTTCTTC; J: TRBJ2-1; size: -; D: -; length: 15; V: TRBV7-7
CDR3: CASSGGQGYTF; DNA: TGTGCCAGCAGTGGGGGACAGGGCTACACCTTC; J: TRBJ1-2; size: -; D: TRBD1; length: 11; V: TRBV6-4
CDR3: CASSNKRGLYNEQFF; DNA: TGTGCCAGCAGCAATAAGCGGGGTCTCTACAATGAGCAGTTCTTC; J: TRBJ2-1; size: -; D: TRBD2; length: 15; V: TRBV6-5
CDR3: CASSLEHRTLIAKNIQYF; DNA: TGTGCCAGCAGCTTAGAGCACAGGACCCTCATAGCCAAAAACATTCAGTACTTC; J: TRBJ2-4; size: few; D: -; length: 18; V: TRBV11-2
CDR3: CASSPDRGMNTEAFF; DNA: TGTGCCAGCAGTCCCGACAGGGGGATGAACACTGAAGCTTTCTTT; J: TRBJ1-1; size: -; D: TRBD1; length: 15; V: TRBV27
CDR3: CASSTTSGQETQYF; DNA: TGTGCCAGCAGTACGACTAGCGGGCAAGAGACCCAGTACTTC; J: TRBJ2-5; size: once; D: TRBD2; length: 14; V: TRBV28
CDR3: CASSLAVGQGGWTEAFF; DNA: TGTGCCAGCAGCTTAGCGGTCGGGCAGGGAGGGTGGACTGAAGCTTTCTTT; J: TRBJ1-1; size: -; D: -; length: 17; V: TRBV7-8
CDR3: CASSFDNTGGARGYTF; DNA: TGTGCCAGCAGTTTTGACAACACAGGGGGCGCGCGGGGCTACACCTTC; J: TRBJ1-2; size: -; D: TRBD1; length: 16; V: TRBV28